This T cell receptor (beta chain) was sequenced for a study of tumor-infiltrating lymphocytes in primary liver carcinoma. About the study: Every patient in the cohort had a primary liver carcinoma. That carcinoma was treated by surgical resection. The study obtained roughly 3.5 to 7.13 million productive TCRbeta reads per sample, similar across tissue types.

Total RNA (approximately 500 ng) served as template for TCR beta cDNA synthesis primed by a constant-region primer. Three-round nested multiplex PCR performed with slightly modified ARM-PCR produced the TCR beta libraries. In the first two PCR rounds, TRBV1-TRBV30 forward primers were paired with a C-beta reverse primer, and each round lasted about 9 cycles. TCRdb called the multiplex PCR reads again in MiXCR, with one record for every CDR3 protein. The repertoire holds 300,000 to 350,000 distinct CDR3 sequences, with about 65% as singletons. It was unsorted whole blood that yielded blood RNA, and germline DNA was also extracted. The CDR3 extends over 16 amino acids. Germline CDR1 and CDR2: MGHRA and YSYEKL. V shed 1 base and J shed 6 bases, with 15 bases lying between them. This clonotype was seen many times.

Sequencing was carried out using peripheral blood. The chain carries TRBV4-1 and TRBJ2-2; D ambiguous. This TCR was sampled from a man aged 40-50 years with primary liver carcinoma and hepatitis B virus infection. This CDR3 is CASSQALTLHAGELFF. The CDR3 DNA reads as TGCGCCAGCAGCCAAGCCTTAACGTTACACGCCGGGGAGCTGTTTTTT.